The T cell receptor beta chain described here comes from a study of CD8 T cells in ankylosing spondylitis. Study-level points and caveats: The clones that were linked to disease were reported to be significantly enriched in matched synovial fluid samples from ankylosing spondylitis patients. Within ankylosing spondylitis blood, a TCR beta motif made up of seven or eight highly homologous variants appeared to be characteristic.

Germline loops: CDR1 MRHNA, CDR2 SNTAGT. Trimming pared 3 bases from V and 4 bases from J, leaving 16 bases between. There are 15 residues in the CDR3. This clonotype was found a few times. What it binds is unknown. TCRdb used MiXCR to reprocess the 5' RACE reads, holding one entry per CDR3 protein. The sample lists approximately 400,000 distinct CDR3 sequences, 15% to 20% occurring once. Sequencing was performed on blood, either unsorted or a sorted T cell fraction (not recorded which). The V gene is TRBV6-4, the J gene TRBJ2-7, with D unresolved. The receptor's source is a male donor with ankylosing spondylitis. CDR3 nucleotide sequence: TGTGCCAGCAGTGAAGATGGCCCCCCCGCATACGAGCAGTACTTC. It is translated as CASSEDGPPAYEQYF.